This T cell receptor (beta chain) derives from a study of post-analysis software for immune sequencing data. Trimming took 10 bases from V and 0 from J; bases not matched to a gene: 8. CDR1 is MNHNS and CDR2 is SASEGT in the germline V gene. This CDR3 contains 14 residues. Regarding the study as a whole: Controls had lower frequencies than patients of a handful of TRBV segments, which included TRBV5-6, TRBV5-1 and TRBV20-1.

Unique molecular identifiers were carried by the TCR beta cDNA libraries. Using its own MiXCR run on the PCR reads, TCRdb lists one record per CDR3 protein. Among roughly 570,000 distinct CDR3 sequences, around 36% were seen once, and the ten largest hold less than 6%. A note on this clonotype: Its specificity is not known.

The J gene is TRBJ2-5, the V gene TRBV6-1, with TRBD1 identical over 7 bases. Sample: blood. The clonotype originates from a girl between 2 and 17 years old with multiple sclerosis. The CDR3 is CATQRDRYQETQYF. CDR3 in DNA: TGTGCCACCCAACGGGACAGATACCAAGAGACCCAGTACTTC.